The TCR beta chain under discussion was sequenced for a study of blood T cell repertoires in COVID-19. V dropped 2 bases and J dropped 9 bases, with 8 bases sitting between them. The germline CDR1 and CDR2 sequences are GTSNPN and SVGIG (reference sequence). The CDR3 has 12 residues. Clones were sequenced by immunoSEQ multiplex PCR, and TCRdb holds only the in-frame ones, with some missing. This sample yields tens of thousands of clones, of which over 75% are seen a single time; 11% belongs to the top ten. Sequencing was carried out using peripheral blood. This sequence originates from a man over 45 with acute or convalescent COVID-19. The V and J genes are TRBV30 and TRBJ1-6; D is perhaps TRBD1 (6 bases). CDR3 sequence: CAWSRGSSPLHF. The CDR3 DNA reads TGTGCCTGGAGTAGGGGGAGTTCACCCCTCCACTTT.